Listed below are T cell receptor beta chains from one sample, sequenced in a study of identical twins. Via MiXCR, TCRdb re-called the 5' RACE reads, giving one row per CDR3 protein. The repertoire has 200,000 or so distinct CDR3 sequences, 7.5% of them found once; the top ten carry around 1.8%. These same data were also listed under a study on yellow fever vaccine responses in identical twins.

Specimen: memory (CD45RO+) T cells sorted from blood. The receptors were gathered from a woman between 18 and 30 years old in good health. The CDR3 runs from the conserved cysteine through the conserved F or W. D genes are given only for firm matches. Clone sizes are given selectively: once, few, many, or a class where the clone is expanded.

V gene	clone size	D gene	J gene	CDR3 protein	CDR3 DNA
TRBV6-1	few	TRBD2	TRBJ2-1	CASTPRGDYNEQFF	TGTGCCAGCACCCCGCGGGGGGACTACAATGAGCAGTTCTTC
TRBV7-8	-	-	TRBJ2-7	CASSLLGYYEQYF	TGTGCCAGCAGCTTACTGGGGTACTACGAGCAGTACTTC
TRBV9	-	TRBD2	TRBJ2-2	CASSVGLAAGASTGELFF	TGTGCCAGCAGCGTGGGACTAGCGGCCGGAGCGAGCACCGGGGAGCTGTTTTTT
TRBV7-2	many	-	TRBJ1-3	CASSLNWGLLNGNTIYF	TGTGCCAGCAGCTTAAATTGGGGGTTGTTGAATGGAAACACCATATATTTT
TRBV25-1	few	TRBD1	TRBJ2-5	CASSDPSQGAMETQYF	TGTGCCAGCAGTGACCCCTCCCAGGGGGCAATGGAGACCCAGTACTTC
TRBV29-1	few	-	TRBJ1-1	CSVSGKGNTEAFF	TGCAGCGTCTCAGGGAAGGGGAACACTGAAGCTTTCTTT
TRBV20-1	many	-	TRBJ1-5	CSARPGEYQPQHF	TGCAGTGCTAGGCCGGGGGAGTATCAGCCCCAGCATTTT
TRBV30	few	-	TRBJ2-6	CAWSGTSGANVLTF	TGTGCCTGGAGTGGCACCTCTGGGGCCAACGTCCTGACTTTC
TRBV5-6	many	TRBD2	TRBJ2-3	CASSRTSGLTDTQYF	TGTGCCAGCAGCCGTACTAGCGGACTCACAGATACGCAGTATTTT
TRBV7-9	-	TRBD1	TRBJ2-5	CASSHGQGGQETQYF	TGTGCCAGCAGCCACGGACAGGGAGGTCAAGAGACCCAGTACTTC
TRBV20-1	many	-	TRBJ2-1	CSARGPVAYNEQFF	TGCAGTGCTAGAGGGCCGGTGGCCTACAATGAGCAGTTCTTC
TRBV5-1	-	-	TRBJ2-1	CASTSEGSRYNEQFF	TGCGCCAGCACGAGTGAGGGTTCTCGCTACAATGAGCAGTTCTTC
TRBV28	-	-	TRBJ2-7	CASRANGQPYF	TGTGCCAGCAGGGCAAACGGACAGCCGTACTTC
TRBV12-3/TRBV12-4	many	-	TRBJ1-3	CASSFVGEAGNTIYF	TGTGCCAGCAGTTTCGTGGGGGAGGCTGGAAACACCATATATTTT
TRBV5-1	few	TRBD2	TRBJ2-1	CASSLGGTSYNEQFF	TGCGCCAGCAGTTTGGGGGGGACTAGCTACAATGAGCAGTTCTTC
TRBV6-6	few	-	TRBJ1-1	CASSVLMNTEAFF	TGTGCCAGCAGTGTTTTAATGAACACTGAAGCTTTCTTT